This T cell receptor (beta chain) was identified during a study of shared clonotypes between healthy human individuals. The CDR3 is 14 residues long. CDR1 MDHEN and CDR2 SYDVKM come from the germline V gene. With V trimmed by 7 bases and J by 0 bases, 3 bases remained unmatched. General study findings and limits: The sharing of about 5.3% of naive CD4 clonotypes was seen across several donors.

This table comes from immunoSEQ multiplex PCR, and its TCRdb copy is limited to in-frame clones, with some not included. The sample holds hundreds of thousands of clones, 73% seen once. For this clone: Its antigen is not known.

The sequenced material came from memory CD4+ T cells sorted from blood. This sample's subset: CD45RA-negative fraction. The sequence was collected from a woman aged 30 to 39 in good health. The V and J genes are TRBV28 and TRBJ2-5; 9 nucleotides match TRBD1. The CDR3: CASMDRGHQETQYF. DNA for the CDR3: TGTGCCAGCATGGACAGGGGTCACCAAGAGACCCAGTACTTC.